One and the same sample provided the 32 T cell receptor beta chains below, sequenced in a study of blood T cell repertoires in COVID-19. Sequencing was performed with immunoSEQ multiplex PCR; in TCRdb, only in-frame clones are kept and a portion is missing. Here the sample spans approximately 150,000 clones, around 84% being singletons. Material: peripheral blood. The receptor set was obtained from a woman aged 80 or over with COVID-19, enrolled during active disease.

This clone was seen more than once but under ten times. The genes are TRBV4-1 and TRBJ2-1; 9 bases are a match to TRBD2. Trimming took 1 base from V and 0 from J; bases not matched to a gene: 1. Germline-derived CDR1 and CDR2 are MGHRA and YSYEKL. CDR3 length: 16 residues. The CDR3 DNA reads TGCGCCAGCAGCCAAGTAGCGGGAGACTCCTACAATGAGCAGTTCTTC. Residues: CASSQVAGDSYNEQFF.

The V call is TRBV7-9, the J call TRBJ1-4; possibly TRBD1 for D (6 bases). The CDR3 contains 14 residues. Germline CDR1 reads SEHNR; CDR2 reads FQNEAQ (reference sequence). V was pared by 4 bases and J by 8 bases, with 14 bases between. The DNA of the CDR3 is TGTGCCAGCAGCTACCGACAGGCAGGGGAAAAACTGTTTTTT. Translation gives CASSYRQAGEKLFF. The variable domain in full, completed from reference TRBV7-9 and TRBJ1-4, reads DTGVSQNPRHKITKRGQNVTFRCDPISEHNRLYWYRQTLGQGPEFLTYFQNEAQLEKSRLLSDRFSAERPKGSFSTLEIQRTEQGDSAMYLCASSYRQAGEKLFFGSGTQLSVL.

V and J are TRBV5-1 and TRBJ2-6; tentatively, D is TRBD2 (6 bases). Germline CDR1 SGHRS, CDR2 YFSETQ. The length of the CDR3 is 15 residues. Trimming took 4 bases from V and 0 from J, leaving 8 bases between them. CDR3 loop: CASSRDFSGANVLTF. The CDR3 DNA is TGCGCCAGCAGCAGGGACTTCTCTGGGGCCAACGTCCTGACTTTC.

Only a few counts were recorded for this clone. This chain links TRBV18 with TRBJ1-2, with 10 bases fitting TRBD1. CDR3 length: 13 amino acids. Germline V gives CDR1 KGHSH, CDR2 LQKENI. Trimming took 6 bases from V and 5 from J; bases not matched to a gene: 3. CDR3 protein: CASSGQGDYGYTF. Here the CDR3 DNA reads TGTGCCAGCTCCGGACAGGGGGATTATGGCTACACCTTC. Drawing the rest from reference TRBV18 and TRBJ1-2, the complete variable domain is NAGVMQNPRHLVRRRGQEARLRCSPMKGHSHVYWYRQLPEEGLKFMVYLQKENIIDESGMPKERFSAEFPKEGPSILRIQQVVRGDSAAYFCASSGQGDYGYTFGSGTRLTVV.

The chain has TRBV27 and TRBJ2-3; D remains ambiguous. Trimming cost V 4 bases and J 1 base, with 9 bases left between them. The CDR3 consists of 14 residues. Germline V gene data show CDR1 as MNHEY and CDR2 as SMNVEV (reference sequence). CDR3 protein: CASSSVFGTDTQYF. The CDR3 region has the DNA TGTGCCAGCAGTTCCGTCTTTGGCACAGATACGCAGTATTTT.

This chain joins TRBV2 and TRBJ2-3, with 8 bases fitting TRBD1. J gave up 4 bases and V 7 bases, and 7 bases lay outside the gene matches. Per the germline V gene, CDR1 is SNHLY and CDR2 is FYNNEI. The CDR3 loop spans 14 amino acids. The DNA of the CDR3 is TGTGCCAGCAACAGACAGGGGAACCCAGATACGCAGTATTTT. This encodes CASNRQGNPDTQYF.

This sequence joins TRBV7-6 and TRBJ2-5, with 12 bases that match TRBD2. Trimming removed 8 bases from V and 2 bases from J; junction bases left unmatched: 12. Germline-derived CDR1 and CDR2 are SGHVS and FNYEAQ. CDR3 length: 17 amino acids. The CDR3 sequence: CASGQLAGGGGQETQYF. DNA for the CDR3: TGTGCCAGCGGGCAGCTAGCGGGAGGGGGGGGTCAAGAGACCCAGTACTTC.

This clone was recorded once. The chain couples TRBV10-3 to TRBJ2-2; no reliable D call. V lost 6 bases to trimming and J lost 5 bases, with 7 bases between them. CDR1 and CDR2 (germline): ENHRY, SYGVKD. This CDR3 is 12 amino acids long. DNA of the CDR3: TGTGCCATCAGCGTAATAACCGGGGAGCTGTTTTTT. This codes for CAISVITGELFF.

The chain links TRBV4-2 to TRBJ1-2; D is possibly TRBD1 (6 bases). Germline V gene lookup returns CDR1 LGHNA and CDR2 YNFKEQ. Trimming removed 0 bases at V and 6 bases at J, with 11 bases between. The CDR3 consists of 14 residues. The CDR3 loop is CASSQDPGGNGYTF. The CDR3, as DNA: TGTGCCAGCAGCCAAGACCCTGGGGGCAATGGCTACACCTTC.

The chain carries TRBV19 and TRBJ2-1; perhaps TRBD2 as D (5 bases). V dropped 4 bases and J dropped 10 bases, with 11 bases sitting between them. CDR3 length: 12 residues. Germline V lookup: CDR1 LNHDA, CDR2 SQIVND (reference sequence). DNA for the CDR3: TGTGCCAGTAGTAGCCTTAGCGAGGAGCAGTTCTTC. This codes for CASSSLSEEQFF.

The chain uses TRBV19 and TRBJ2-2, with 10 bases identical to TRBD2. Looked up from germline, CDR1 is LNHDA and CDR2 is SQIVND (reference sequence). Trimming removed 8 bases from V and 2 bases from J; junction bases left unmatched: 20. CDR3 length: 20 amino acids. The CDR3 DNA reads as TGTGCCAGTTTTCCAGTGCGGATACTAGCGGGAACATTAAACACCGGGGAGCTGTTTTTT. This encodes CASFPVRILAGTLNTGELFF.

Here the CDR3 reads CASSIVHGLGANVLTF. The CDR3 bases are TGTGCCAGTAGTATCGTACATGGGCTAGGGGCCAACGTCCTGACTTTC. The chain couples TRBV19 to TRBJ2-6; D call uncertain. Per germline, CDR1 LNHDA and CDR2 SQIVND (reference sequence). Trimming cost V 3 bases and J 4 bases, with 13 bases left between them. The CDR3 spans 16 residues.

V gene TRBV29-1 combines with J gene TRBJ2-5; D unclear. CDR3 length equals 10 residues. The V gene lost 2 bases and the J gene lost 5 bases, with 3 bases spanning the gap. Germline CDR1 is SQVTM and CDR2 is ANQGSEA. CDR3 amino acids: CSVESETQYF. The CDR3 DNA follows: TGCAGCGTTGAAAGCGAGACCCAGTACTTC.

The rearrangement joins TRBV20-1 to TRBJ2-7; 7 nucleotides line up with TRBD2. The CDR3 extends over 15 amino acids. Germline V gene sequence: CDR1 DFQATT, CDR2 SNEGSKA (reference sequence). V trimming: 3 bases; J trimming: 5 bases; junction bases outside the gene matches: 13. The CDR3, as DNA: TGCAGTGCTAGTAACGTCGGCGGGAGCCGGAACGAGCAGTACTTC. It translates to CSASNVGGSRNEQYF.

With regard to this clone: Other DNA sequences in the same sample also yield this CDR3. The J gene is TRBJ1-2, the V gene TRBV6-5; 8 nucleotides line up with TRBD1. The V gene's germline CDR1 is MNHEY and CDR2 SVGAGI. This CDR3 has 14 amino acids. The V segment lost 2 bases and the J segment 4 bases; nucleotides outside the gene matches: 3. The CDR3 protein is CASSYGTGGYGYTF. The CDR3 DNA reads as TGTGCCAGCAGTTACGGGACAGGAGGCTATGGCTACACCTTC.

CDR3 sequence reads: CASRGGQVFGSYNEQFF. The CDR3 bases are TGTGCCAGTAGGGGGGGACAGGTCTTCGGCTCCTACAATGAGCAGTTCTTC. The rearrangement uses TRBV19 and TRBJ2-1; 8 bases match TRBD1. The germline V gene encodes CDR1 LNHDA and CDR2 SQIVND (reference sequence). This CDR3 contains 17 residues. Trimming at V came to 6 bases and at J to 0 bases, leaving 10 bases not matched to a gene.

The CDR3 DNA reads as TGTGCCAGCAGCCAAGATGTCGGACAGGGCCTTGGCTACACCTTC. Residues: CASSQDVGQGLGYTF. V is TRBV14 and J is TRBJ1-2; TRBD1 aligns across 8 bases. The length of the CDR3 is 15 residues. V lost 0 bases and J lost 7; bases outside the gene matches: 7. In germline, CDR1 is SGHDN, CDR2 FVKESK.

V usage is TRBV19 and J usage is TRBJ2-3; D remains unclear. Trimming took 4 bases from V and 2 from J, leaving 13 bases between them. This CDR3 region has 15 residues. The germline V gene encodes CDR1 LNHDA and CDR2 SQIVND (reference sequence). The CDR3 loop reads CASSSGLTNTDTQYF. The CDR3 DNA reads TGTGCCAGTAGTAGTGGGCTAACGAACACAGATACGCAGTATTTT. The full variable domain, rest sourced from reference TRBV19 and TRBJ2-3, is DGGITQSPKYLFRKEGQNVTLSCEQNLNHDAMYWYRQDPGQGLRLIYYSQIVNDFQKGDIAEGYSVSREKKESFPLTVTSAQKNPTAFYLCASSSGLTNTDTQYFGPGTRLTVL.

This sequence joins TRBV29-1 and TRBJ1-2, with D possibly matching TRBD1 (6 bases). The CDR3 length is 13 residues. Germline CDR1 and CDR2: SQVTM and ANQGSEA. Trimming shortened V by 7 bases and J by 5 bases, and 17 bases separated the two germline ends. The CDR3 DNA follows: TGCAGCGCAACCCTTGGACAGAGATATGGCTACACCTTC. This sequence encodes CSATLGQRYGYTF.

The chain is built from TRBV7-2 and TRBJ2-5; perhaps TRBD2 as D (6 bases). CDR1 is SGHTA and CDR2 is FQGNSA in the germline V gene. The CDR3 is 15 residues long. V dropped 5 bases and J dropped 0 bases, with 13 bases sitting between them. CDR3 loop: CASSMIAAYQETQYF. The DNA of the CDR3 is TGTGCCAGCAGCATGATAGCGGCGTACCAAGAGACCCAGTACTTC.

The chain combines TRBV28 with TRBJ1-5, with 9 bases that match TRBD1. Germline CDR1 and CDR2: MDHEN and SYDVKM. CDR3 length: 15 residues. V lost 5 bases and J lost 5; bases outside the gene matches: 7. The CDR3 protein is CASSQGTGMDQPQHF. DNA for the CDR3: TGTGCCAGCAGTCAGGGGACAGGGATGGATCAGCCCCAGCATTTT.

The chain has TRBV7-2 and TRBJ1-2; a possible D gene is TRBD1 (6 bases). The CDR3 consists of 16 residues. Germline V gene sequence: CDR1 SGHTA, CDR2 FQGNSA. Trimming stripped 3 bases from V and 4 bases from J, with 18 bases between. The CDR3 is CASSLVAQGGLYGYTF. Written as DNA, the CDR3 is TGTGCCAGCAGCTTGGTTGCACAGGGAGGGCTCTATGGCTACACCTTC.

The genes are TRBV28 and TRBJ2-3; TRBD1 is a possible D gene (6 bases). The CDR3 runs to 14 residues. CDR1 is MDHEN, CDR2 SYDVKM, per germline. The V gene lost 10 bases and the J gene lost 1 base, with 15 bases spanning the gap. The CDR3, as DNA: TGTGCCACCCTAGGGGGAGATGGCACAGATACGCAGTATTTT. It yields the protein CATLGGDGTDTQYF.

This clone was seen ten or more times. V gene TRBV28 combines with J gene TRBJ2-7, with D perhaps TRBD1 (6 bases). V was cut by 1 base and J by 6 bases, with 10 bases left in between. CDR1 MDHEN and CDR2 SYDVKM come from the germline V gene. The CDR3 loop spans 13 amino acids. CDR3 nucleotides: TGTGCCAGCAGTTTATCGACAGGCTTCGAGCAGTACTTC. This translates into CASSLSTGFEQYF.

The chain has TRBV7-2 and TRBJ1-5, with 9 bases matching TRBD1. Trimming removed 3 bases from V and 2 bases from J; junction bases left unmatched: 8. Germline CDR1 reads SGHTA; CDR2 reads FQGNSA. The CDR3 sequence is 17 residues long. CDR3 DNA sequence: TGTGCCAGCAGCTTCGGGACAGGGAACTATGGCAATCAGCCCCAGCATTTT. This encodes CASSFGTGNYGNQPQHF.

This rearrangement joins TRBV28 to TRBJ1-1; 7 bases are a match to TRBD1. CDR3 length: 15 amino acids. CDR1 is MDHEN, CDR2 SYDVKM, per germline. V was pared by 3 bases and J by 5 bases, with 9 bases of the junction left unmatched. This CDR3 reads CASSFGDRDSTEAFF. The CDR3 coding sequence is TGTGCCAGCAGTTTTGGCGACCGGGACAGTACTGAAGCTTTCTTT.

The chain uses TRBV5-1 and TRBJ2-1; the match to TRBD1 covers 9 bases. Trimming removed 6 bases from V and 7 bases from J; junction bases left unmatched: 5. Germline lookup yields CDR1 SGHRS and CDR2 YFSETQ. The CDR3 runs to 13 residues. CDR3 nucleotide sequence: TGCGCCAGCACGAGGGGGACAGGGAATGAGCAGTTCTTC. It is translated as CASTRGTGNEQFF.

The rearrangement uses TRBV11-3 and TRBJ1-6, with 8 bases identical to TRBD1. V shed 3 bases, J shed 9 bases, and the junction held 4 bases outside the gene matches. The CDR3 consists of 14 residues. Germline CDR1 and CDR2: SGHNT and YENEEA. As DNA, the CDR3 is TGTGCCAGCAGCTTGGACAGGGAATCTTCACCCCTCCACTTT. This sequence encodes CASSLDRESSPLHF.

The CDR3 sequence is CASSLLILNTEAFF. The CDR3 nucleotides are TGTGCCAGCAGCTTACTAATTCTGAACACTGAAGCTTTCTTT. This chain connects TRBV7-2 to TRBJ1-1, with no clear D. The V and J ends lost 2 bases and 0 bases respectively, with 7 bases between them. Germline V gene sequence: CDR1 SGHTA, CDR2 FQGNSA. The length of the CDR3 is 14 residues.

By sample share, this clone is medium-sized (0.01 to 0.1%). This sequence joins TRBV6-2 or TRBV6-3 and TRBJ2-6; 8 bases match TRBD1. From germline, CDR1 is MNHEY and CDR2 SVGEGT. This CDR3 comprises 15 residues. V lost 2 bases to trimming and J lost 3 bases; unmatched junction nucleotides: 0. CDR3 bases: TGTGCCAGCAGTTACACAGGGGGTGGGGCCAACGTCCTGACTTTC. Amino acid sequence: CASSYTGGGANVLTF.

The chain employs TRBV10-3 and TRBJ2-1; 14 nucleotides agree with TRBD2. Germline CDR1 reads ENHRY; CDR2 reads SYGVKD. V lost 0 bases and J lost 8; bases outside the gene matches: 6. The CDR3 spans 17 residues. The CDR3 region is CAISESTSGRAFDEQFF. The CDR3 DNA is TGTGCCATCAGTGAGTCGACTAGCGGGAGGGCCTTTGATGAGCAGTTCTTC.

The genes are TRBV28 and TRBJ1-2, with 8 bases aligning to TRBD1. This CDR3 has 15 amino acids. With V trimmed by 6 bases and J by 0 bases, 6 bases remained unmatched. Germline V CDR1 and CDR2: MDHEN, SYDVKM. The CDR3 bases are TGTGCCAGCAGACCAGGGGGCGTAGCTAACTATGGCTACACCTTC. Its protein is CASRPGGVANYGYTF.